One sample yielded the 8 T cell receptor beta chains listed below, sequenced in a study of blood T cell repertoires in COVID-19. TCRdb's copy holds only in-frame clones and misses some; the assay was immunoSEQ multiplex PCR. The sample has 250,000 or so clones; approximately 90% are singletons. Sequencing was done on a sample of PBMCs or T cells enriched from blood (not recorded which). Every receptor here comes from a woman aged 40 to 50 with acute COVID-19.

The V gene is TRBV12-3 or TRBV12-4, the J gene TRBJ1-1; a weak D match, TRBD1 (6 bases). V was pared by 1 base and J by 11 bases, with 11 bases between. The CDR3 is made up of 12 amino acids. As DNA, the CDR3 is TGTGCCAGCAGTTTAGGGGGGCGGGAGGCTTTCTTT. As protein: CASSLGGREAFF.

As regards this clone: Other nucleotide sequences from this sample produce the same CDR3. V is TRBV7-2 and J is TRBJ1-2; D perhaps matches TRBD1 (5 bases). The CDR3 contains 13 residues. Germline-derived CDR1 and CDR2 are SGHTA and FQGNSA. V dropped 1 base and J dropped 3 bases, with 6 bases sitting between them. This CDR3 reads CASSLVRDYGYTF. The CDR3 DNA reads TGTGCCAGCAGCTTAGTCAGGGACTATGGCTACACCTTC. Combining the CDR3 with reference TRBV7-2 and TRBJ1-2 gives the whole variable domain GAGVSQSPSNKVTEKGKDVELRCDPISGHTALYWYRQSLGQGLEFLIYFQGNSAPDKSGLPSDRFSAERTGGSVSTLTIQRTQQEDSAVYLCASSLVRDYGYTFGSGTRLTVV.

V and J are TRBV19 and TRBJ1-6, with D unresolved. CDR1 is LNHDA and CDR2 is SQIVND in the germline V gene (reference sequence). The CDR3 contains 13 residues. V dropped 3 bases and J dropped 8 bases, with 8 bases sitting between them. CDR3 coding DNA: TGTGCCAGTAGTATCAGCGGGGATTCACCCCTCCACTTT. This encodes CASSISGDSPLHF.

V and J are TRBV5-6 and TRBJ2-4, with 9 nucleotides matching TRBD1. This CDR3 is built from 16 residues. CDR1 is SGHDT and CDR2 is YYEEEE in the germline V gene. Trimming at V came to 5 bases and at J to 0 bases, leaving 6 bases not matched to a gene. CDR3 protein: CASRTGGLLAKNIQYF. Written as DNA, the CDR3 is TGTGCCAGCAGGACAGGGGGGCTGTTAGCCAAAAACATTCAGTACTTC.

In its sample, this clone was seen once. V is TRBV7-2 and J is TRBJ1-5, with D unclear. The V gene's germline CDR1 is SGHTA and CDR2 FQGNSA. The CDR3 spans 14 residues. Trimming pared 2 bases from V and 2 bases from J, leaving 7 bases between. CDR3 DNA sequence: TGTGCCAGCAGCTTACAGGAGGGCAATCAGCCCCAGCATTTT. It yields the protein CASSLQEGNQPQHF.

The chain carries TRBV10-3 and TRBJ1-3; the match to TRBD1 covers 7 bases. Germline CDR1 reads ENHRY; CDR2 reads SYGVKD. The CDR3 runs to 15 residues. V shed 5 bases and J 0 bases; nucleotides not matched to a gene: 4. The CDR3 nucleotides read TGTGCCATCAGTCGGGACAGAGACTCTGGAAACACCATATATTTT. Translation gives CAISRDRDSGNTIYF.

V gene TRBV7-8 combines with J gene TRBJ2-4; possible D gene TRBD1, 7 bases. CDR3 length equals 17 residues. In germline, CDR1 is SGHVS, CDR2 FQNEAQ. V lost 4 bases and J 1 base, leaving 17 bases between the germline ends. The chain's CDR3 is CASSSWTGGVAKNIQYF. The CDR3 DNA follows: TGTGCCAGCAGCTCCTGGACAGGCGGGGTTGCCAAAAACATTCAGTACTTC.

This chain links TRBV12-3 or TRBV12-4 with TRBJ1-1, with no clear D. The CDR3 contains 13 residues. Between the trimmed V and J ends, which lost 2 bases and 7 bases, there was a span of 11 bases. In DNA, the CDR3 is TGTGCCAGCAGTTTAAATGGACTCAATGAAGCTTTCTTT. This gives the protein CASSLNGLNEAFF.